This TCR beta chain comes out of a study of glioma-infiltrating T cells. Study-level points and caveats: Only very few CDR3 sequences appeared in both tissue and blood. Gliomas, especially low-grade, showed above-expected tissue-blood divergence; non-neoplastic patients showed below.

TCR alpha and beta CDR3 regions were amplified from RNA using iRepertoire nested multiplex PCR. One-step reverse transcription and amplification started from about 100-400 ng of tissue mRNA or PBMC total RNA. TCRdb passed the multiplex PCR reads through MiXCR, listing each CDR3 protein once. This sample has 100,000 to 150,000 distinct CDR3 sequences, with 23% found just once. The CDR3 runs to 13 residues. CDR1 is MNHEY and CDR2 is SVGEGT in the germline V gene. This clonotype came up once. No antigen is known for it. One junction end disagrees with the germline gene, perhaps due to a read error. The clonotype originates from a human donor with low-grade glioma or glioblastoma, undergoing nonglioma brain surgery, or in good health (not recorded which). Input material: glioma tissue, nonneoplastic brain tissue, or PBMCs (not recorded which). The chain links TRBV6-2 or TRBV6-3 to TRBJ2-2, with a tentative D call TRBD2 (6 bases). The CDR3 region has the DNA TGTGTAAACCTCGGGCAGGGAGTCCGGGAGCTGTTCTTT. Amino acid sequence: CVNLGQGVRELFF.